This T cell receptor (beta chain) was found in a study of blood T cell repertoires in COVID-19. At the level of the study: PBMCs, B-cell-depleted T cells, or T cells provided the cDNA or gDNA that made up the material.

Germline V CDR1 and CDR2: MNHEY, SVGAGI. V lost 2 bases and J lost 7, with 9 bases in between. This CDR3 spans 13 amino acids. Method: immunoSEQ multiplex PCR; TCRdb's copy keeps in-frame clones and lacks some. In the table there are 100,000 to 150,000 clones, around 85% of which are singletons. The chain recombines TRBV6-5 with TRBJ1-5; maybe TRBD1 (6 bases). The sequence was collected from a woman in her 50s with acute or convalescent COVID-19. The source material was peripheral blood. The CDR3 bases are TGTGCCAGCAGTTACCGACAGGCCCAGCCCCAGCATTTT. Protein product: CASSYRQAQPQHF.